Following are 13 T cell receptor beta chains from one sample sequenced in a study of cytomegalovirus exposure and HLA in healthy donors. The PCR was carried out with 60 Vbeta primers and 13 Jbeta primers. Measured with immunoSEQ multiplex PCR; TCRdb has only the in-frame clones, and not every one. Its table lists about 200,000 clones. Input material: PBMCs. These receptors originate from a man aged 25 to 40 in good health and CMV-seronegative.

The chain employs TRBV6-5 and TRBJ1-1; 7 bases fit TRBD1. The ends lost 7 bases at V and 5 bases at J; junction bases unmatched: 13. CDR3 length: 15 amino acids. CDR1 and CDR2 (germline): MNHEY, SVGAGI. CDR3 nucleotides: TGTGCCAGCACCTCCAATCAGGGGGATGGGACTGAAGCTTTCTTT. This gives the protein CASTSNQGDGTEAFF.

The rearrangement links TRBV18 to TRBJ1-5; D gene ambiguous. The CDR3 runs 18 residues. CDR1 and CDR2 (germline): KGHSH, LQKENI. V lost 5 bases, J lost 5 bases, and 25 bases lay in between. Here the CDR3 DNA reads TGTGCCAGCTCATTCTTGTCGCAGCCGCTATCAAGCGATCAGCCCCAGCATTTT. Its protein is CASSFLSQPLSSDQPQHF.

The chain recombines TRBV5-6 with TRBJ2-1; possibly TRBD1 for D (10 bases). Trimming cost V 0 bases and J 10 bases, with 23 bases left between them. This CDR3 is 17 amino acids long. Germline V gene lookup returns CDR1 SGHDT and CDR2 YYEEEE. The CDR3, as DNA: TGTGCCAGCAGCTTGGGGGGACAGGGGATAGCGGGAGACGAGCAGTTCTTC. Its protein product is CASSLGGQGIAGDEQFF.

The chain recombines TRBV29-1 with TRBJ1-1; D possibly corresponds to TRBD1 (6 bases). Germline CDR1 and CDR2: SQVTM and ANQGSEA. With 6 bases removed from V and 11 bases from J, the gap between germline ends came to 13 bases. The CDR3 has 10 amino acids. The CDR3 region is CSVVQGHAFF. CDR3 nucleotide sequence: TGCAGCGTGGTACAGGGTCACGCTTTCTTT.

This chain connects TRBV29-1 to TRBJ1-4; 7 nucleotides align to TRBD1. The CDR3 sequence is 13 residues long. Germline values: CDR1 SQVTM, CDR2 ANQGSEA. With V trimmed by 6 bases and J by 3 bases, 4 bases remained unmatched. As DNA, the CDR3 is TGCAGCGTCACCGGGACAGCTAATGAAAAACTGTTTTTT. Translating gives CSVTGTANEKLFF. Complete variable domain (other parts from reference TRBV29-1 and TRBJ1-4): SAVISQKPSRDICQRGTSLTIQCQVDSQVTMMFWYRQQPGQSLTLIATANQGSEATYESGFVIDKFPISRPNLTFSTLTVSNMSPEDSSIYLCSVTGTANEKLFFGSGTQLSVL.

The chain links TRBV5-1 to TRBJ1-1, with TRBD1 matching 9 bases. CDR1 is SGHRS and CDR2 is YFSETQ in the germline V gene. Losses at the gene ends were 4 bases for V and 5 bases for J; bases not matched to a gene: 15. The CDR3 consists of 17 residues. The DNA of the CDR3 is TGCGCCAGCAGCACACTCCGACAGGGGGGTATTACTACTGAAGCTTTCTTT. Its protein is CASSTLRQGGITTEAFF.

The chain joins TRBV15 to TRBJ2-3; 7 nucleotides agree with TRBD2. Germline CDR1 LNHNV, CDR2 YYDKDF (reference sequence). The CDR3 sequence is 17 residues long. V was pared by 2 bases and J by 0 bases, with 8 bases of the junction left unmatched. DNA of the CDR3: TGTGCCACCAGCAGACCCCGACTAGCAGAAAGCACAGATACGCAGTATTTT. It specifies CATSRPRLAESTDTQYF.

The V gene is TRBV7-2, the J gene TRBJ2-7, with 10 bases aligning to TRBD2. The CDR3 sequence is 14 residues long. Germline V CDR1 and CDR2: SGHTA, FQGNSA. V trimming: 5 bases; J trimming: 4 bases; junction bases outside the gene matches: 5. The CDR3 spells CASSLSGRAYEQYF. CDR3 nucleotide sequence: TGTGCCAGCAGCCTAAGCGGGAGGGCTTACGAGCAGTACTTC.

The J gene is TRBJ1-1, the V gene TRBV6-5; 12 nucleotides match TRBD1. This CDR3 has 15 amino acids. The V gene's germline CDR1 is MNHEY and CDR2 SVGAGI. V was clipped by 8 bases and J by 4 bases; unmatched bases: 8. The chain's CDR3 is CASLLGQGAGTEAFF. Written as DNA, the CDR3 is TGTGCCAGCCTTTTGGGACAGGGGGCAGGCACTGAAGCTTTCTTT.

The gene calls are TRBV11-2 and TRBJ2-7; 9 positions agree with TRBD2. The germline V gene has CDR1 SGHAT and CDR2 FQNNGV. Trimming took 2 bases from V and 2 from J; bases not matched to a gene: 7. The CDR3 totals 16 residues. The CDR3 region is CASSLLLLAGTYEQYF. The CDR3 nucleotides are TGTGCCAGCAGCTTATTGCTCCTAGCGGGGACCTACGAGCAGTACTTC.

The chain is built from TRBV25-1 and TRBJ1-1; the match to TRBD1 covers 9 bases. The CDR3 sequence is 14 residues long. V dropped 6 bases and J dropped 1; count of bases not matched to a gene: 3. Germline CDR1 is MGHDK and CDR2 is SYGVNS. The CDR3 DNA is TGTGCCAGCAGCATGACAGGGGGGAACACTGAAGCTTTCTTT. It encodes CASSMTGGNTEAFF.

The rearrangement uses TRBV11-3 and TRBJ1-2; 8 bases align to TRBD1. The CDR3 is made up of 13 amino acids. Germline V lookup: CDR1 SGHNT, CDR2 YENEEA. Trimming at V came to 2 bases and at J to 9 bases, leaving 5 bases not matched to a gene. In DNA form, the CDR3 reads TGTGCCAGCAGCTTATCAGGGGGCAGGAGCTACACCTTC. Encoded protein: CASSLSGGRSYTF.

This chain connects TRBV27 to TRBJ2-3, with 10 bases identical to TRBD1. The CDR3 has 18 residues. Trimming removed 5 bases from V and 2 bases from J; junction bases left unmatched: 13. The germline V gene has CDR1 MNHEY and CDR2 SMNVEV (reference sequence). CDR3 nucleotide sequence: TGTGCCAGCAGTCCTACCGACAGGGGGCGGTTTATCACAGATACGCAGTATTTT. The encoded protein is CASSPTDRGRFITDTQYF.